Listed here are 14 T cell receptor beta chains from one sample, sequenced in a study of cytotoxic CD8 clonotypes in ibrutinib-treated CLL. Some clones are missing from TCRdb's copy, which holds only in-frame ones; the method was immunoSEQ multiplex PCR. The sample lists approximately 340,000 clones; approximately 67% were seen once. This specimen was PBMCs, taken after 36 months of ibrutinib treatment. Receptors originate from a human donor with chronic lymphocytic leukemia.

The genes are TRBV29-1 and TRBJ2-1, with TRBD2 matching 12 bases. The CDR3 consists of 16 residues. V shed 5 bases, J shed 0 bases, and the junction held 5 bases outside the gene matches. CDR1 and CDR2 (germline): SQVTM, ANQGSEA. The CDR3 here is CSVSGTSGRSYNEQFF. The CDR3 region has the DNA TGCAGCGTTTCCGGGACTAGCGGGCGCTCCTACAATGAGCAGTTCTTC.

The chain uses TRBV11-2 and TRBJ2-7; no reliable D call. Germline V gene lookup returns CDR1 SGHAT and CDR2 FQNNGV. The CDR3 extends over 13 amino acids. Trimming cost V 7 bases and J 5 bases, with 15 bases left between them. In DNA, the CDR3 is TGTGCCAGCACCGAACCGTCTGGGGACGAGCAGTACTTC. Translating gives CASTEPSGDEQYF.

The chain joins TRBV5-6 to TRBJ2-5; 8 bases align to TRBD1. The CDR3 covers 13 residues. Per germline, CDR1 SGHDT and CDR2 YYEEEE. J lost 6 bases, V lost 1 base, and 2 bases had no gene match. CDR3 nucleotides: TGTGCCAGCAGCTTGCAGGGGGCGAAGACCCAGTACTTC. It yields the protein CASSLQGAKTQYF.

The V and J genes are TRBV29-1 and TRBJ1-1; D is undetermined. Germline-derived CDR1 and CDR2 are SQVTM and ANQGSEA. The CDR3 consists of 10 residues. V lost 7 bases and J 5 bases, leaving 8 bases between the germline ends. CDR3 in amino acids: CSGGRTEAFF. CDR3 nucleotides: TGCAGCGGAGGACGGACTGAAGCTTTCTTT.

V is TRBV9 and J is TRBJ1-2, with D tentatively TRBD1 (5 bases). CDR1 and CDR2 from the germline V gene are SGDLS and YYNGEE. The CDR3 has 11 amino acids. The germline V and J ends were trimmed by 5 bases and 4 bases, with 6 bases remaining between them. CDR3 nucleotide sequence: TGTGCCAGCAGGCAGGGCTATGGCTACACCTTC. Translation: CASRQGYGYTF.

V gene TRBV7-8 combines with J gene TRBJ2-7; 8 nucleotides match TRBD1. Trimming removed 4 bases from V and 0 bases from J; junction bases left unmatched: 2. CDR1 and CDR2 from the germline V gene are SGHVS and FQNEAQ. CDR3 length equals 14 residues. In DNA, the CDR3 is TGTGCCAGCAGCTCAGGGACAGGCTCCTACGAGCAGTACTTC. Protein: CASSSGTGSYEQYF.

This clone was observed a few times. This chain connects TRBV19 to TRBJ2-5, with D perhaps given as TRBD1 or TRBD2 (5 bases each). The CDR3 has 16 amino acids. The V gene lost 3 bases and the J gene lost 4 bases, with 18 bases spanning the gap. Germline CDR1 and CDR2: LNHDA and SQIVND (reference sequence). The CDR3 loop is CASSMGDLRDRETQYF. For the CDR3, the DNA is TGTGCCAGTAGTATGGGGGACCTTAGAGATCGAGAGACCCAGTACTTC.

This clone was counted once. This chain connects TRBV4-1 to TRBJ1-2; 9 positions agree with TRBD1. CDR1 and CDR2 (germline): MGHRA, YSYEKL. CDR3 length: 17 residues. V lost 1 base to trimming and J lost 0 bases; unmatched junction nucleotides: 6. In DNA, the CDR3 is TGCGCCAGCAGCCAAGCCCCCGGGACAGGGCCTAACTATGGCTACACCTTC. Protein: CASSQAPGTGPNYGYTF.

V gene TRBV9 combines with J gene TRBJ2-2; D possibly uses TRBD1 or TRBD2 (5 bases each). The CDR3 has 13 amino acids. The V and J ends lost 1 base and 13 bases respectively, with 14 bases between them. Germline values: CDR1 SGDLS, CDR2 YYNGEE. The CDR3 here is CASSVPGAGGLFF. The DNA of the CDR3 is TGTGCCAGCAGCGTACCCGGGGCCGGTGGGCTGTTTTTT.

J is TRBJ2-2 and V is TRBV6-5, with D uncertain. The CDR3 sequence is 15 residues long. Trimming removed 2 bases at V and 4 bases at J, with 11 bases between. CDR1 is MNHEY, CDR2 SVGAGI, per germline. The CDR3 sequence is CASSYGPRGTGELFF. CDR3 nucleotide sequence: TGTGCCAGCAGTTACGGGCCAAGAGGCACCGGGGAGCTGTTTTTT.

The V gene is TRBV28, the J gene TRBJ2-3, with unresolved D. Trimming left V 7 bases short and J 4 bases short, with 9 bases between. The CDR3 totals 12 residues. The germline CDR1 and CDR2 sequences are MDHEN and SYDVKM. CDR3 DNA: TGTGCCAGCACCACACCCCCAGATACGCAGTATTTT. It encodes CASTTPPDTQYF.

The J gene is TRBJ1-1, the V gene TRBV18; no definite D call. The CDR3 has 15 residues. V lost 2 bases and J lost 5, with 15 bases in between. Germline V gives CDR1 KGHSH, CDR2 LQKENI. As DNA, the CDR3 is TGTGCCAGCTCACCAGACCTCCTGGGGTTGACTGAAGCTTTCTTT. As protein: CASSPDLLGLTEAFF.

This clone was seen ten or more times. This rearrangement joins TRBV7-2 to TRBJ1-2; 7 bases align to TRBD1. Germline V gene lookup returns CDR1 SGHTA and CDR2 FQGNSA. The CDR3 is 12 residues long. J gave up 8 bases and V 5 bases, and 5 bases lay outside the gene matches. The CDR3 bases are TGTGCCAGCAGCCGCGACAGGGTGGGCTACACCTTC. Its protein is CASSRDRVGYTF. The whole variable domain, filled in from reference TRBV7-2 and TRBJ1-2, reads GAGVSQSPSNKVTEKGKDVELRCDPISGHTALYWYRQSLGQGLEFLIYFQGNSAPDKSGLPSDRFSAERTGGSVSTLTIQRTQQEDSAVYLCASSRDRVGYTFGSGTRLTVV.

In this sample, this clone turned up a few times. The V call is TRBV7-2, the J call TRBJ2-5, with a tentative D call TRBD2 (5 bases). The CDR3 has 13 residues. V lost 2 bases to trimming and J lost 5 bases, with 9 bases between them. In germline, CDR1 is SGHTA, CDR2 FQGNSA. CDR3 nucleotides: TGTGCCAGCAGCTTACGTTCGGGGGAGACCCAGTACTTC. Translated, it gives CASSLRSGETQYF.